The TCR beta chain described here comes from a study of shared clonotypes between healthy human individuals. Germline V lookup: CDR1 KGHSH, CDR2 LQKENI. This CDR3 has 15 amino acids. The junction had 4 bases not matched to a gene; V was cut back by 3 bases and J by 6 bases. This table comes from immunoSEQ multiplex PCR, and its TCRdb copy is limited to in-frame clones, with some not included. The sample comprises a few hundred thousand clones, approximately 97% of which are singletons, and roughly 0.05% rests with the top ten. Sequencing was carried out using naive CD4+ T cells sorted from blood. Subset indicated: CD45RA+ positively selected. The source is a woman in her thirties in good health. The chain combines TRBV18 with TRBJ2-1; TRBD1 matches at 11 bases. The CDR3 reads CASSPAGQGVNEQFF. Written as DNA, the CDR3 is TGTGCCAGCTCACCGGCGGGACAGGGGGTCAATGAGCAGTTCTTC.